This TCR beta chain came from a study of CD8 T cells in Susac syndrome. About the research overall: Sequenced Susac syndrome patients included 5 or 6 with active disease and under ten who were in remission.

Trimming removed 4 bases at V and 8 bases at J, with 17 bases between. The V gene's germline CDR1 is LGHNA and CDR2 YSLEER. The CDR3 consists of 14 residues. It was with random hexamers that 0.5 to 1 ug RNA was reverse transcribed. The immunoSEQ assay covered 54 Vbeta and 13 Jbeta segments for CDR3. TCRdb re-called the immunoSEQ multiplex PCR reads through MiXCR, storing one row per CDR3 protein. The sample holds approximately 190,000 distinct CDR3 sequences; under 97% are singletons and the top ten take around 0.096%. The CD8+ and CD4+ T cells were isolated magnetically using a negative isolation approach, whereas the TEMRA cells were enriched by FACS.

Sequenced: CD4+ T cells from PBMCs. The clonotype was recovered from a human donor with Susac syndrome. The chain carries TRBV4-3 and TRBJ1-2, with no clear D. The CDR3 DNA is TGCGCCAGCAGCCGCACAGTTGATTCTACCGGCTACACCTTC. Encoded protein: CASSRTVDSTGYTF.